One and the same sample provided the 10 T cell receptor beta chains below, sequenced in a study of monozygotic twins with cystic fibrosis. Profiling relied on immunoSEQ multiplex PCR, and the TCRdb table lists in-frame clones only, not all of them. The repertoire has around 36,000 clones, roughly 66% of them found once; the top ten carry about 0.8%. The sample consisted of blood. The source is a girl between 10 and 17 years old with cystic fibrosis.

CDR3 sequence (DNA): TGTGCCAGCAGTTACAGGGGACTAGTAACCAATGAGCAGTTCTTC. Translating it yields CASSYRGLVTNEQFF. The chain employs TRBV6-6 and TRBJ2-1; 8 bases align to TRBD2. The V gene's germline CDR1 is MNHNY and CDR2 SVGAGI (reference sequence). The CDR3 is 15 amino acids. J was trimmed by 6 bases and V by 2 bases; bases with no gene match: 6.

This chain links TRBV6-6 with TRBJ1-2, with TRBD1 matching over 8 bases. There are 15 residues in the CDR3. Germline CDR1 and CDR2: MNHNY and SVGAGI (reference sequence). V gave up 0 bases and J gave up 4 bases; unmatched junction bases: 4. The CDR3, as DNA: TGTGCCAGCAGTTACTCAGGACAGGGTGGCTATGGCTACACCTTC. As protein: CASSYSGQGGYGYTF.

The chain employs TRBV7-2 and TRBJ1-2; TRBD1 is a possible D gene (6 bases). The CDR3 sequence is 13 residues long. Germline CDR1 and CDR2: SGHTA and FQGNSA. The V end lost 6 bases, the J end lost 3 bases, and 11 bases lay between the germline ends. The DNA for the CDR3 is TGTGCCAGCAGACTTACAGGGCACTATGGCTACACCTTC. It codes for CASRLTGHYGYTF.

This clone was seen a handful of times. The CDR3, as DNA: TGTGCAAGTCGCACGTCAGACAGAACTAACACCTACGAGCAGTACGTC. This translates into CASRTSDRTNTYEQYV. The V call is TRBV12-2, the J call TRBJ2-7; no check of the table's D call, TRBD1, against the DNA was made. TRBV12-2 is tagged as a pseudogene. CDR3 length equals 16 residues.

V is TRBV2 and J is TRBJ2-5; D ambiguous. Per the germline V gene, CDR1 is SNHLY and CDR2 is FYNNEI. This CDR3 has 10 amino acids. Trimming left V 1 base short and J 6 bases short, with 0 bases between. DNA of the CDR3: TGTGCCAGCAGTGAAGAGACCCAGTACTTC. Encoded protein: CASSEETQYF.

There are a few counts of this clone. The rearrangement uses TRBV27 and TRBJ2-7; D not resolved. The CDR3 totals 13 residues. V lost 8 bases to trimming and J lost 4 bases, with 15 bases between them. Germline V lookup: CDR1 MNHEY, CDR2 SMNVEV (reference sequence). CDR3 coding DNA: TGTGCCAGCCGTCGGAACGGATTATACGAGCAGTACTTC. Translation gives CASRRNGLYEQYF.

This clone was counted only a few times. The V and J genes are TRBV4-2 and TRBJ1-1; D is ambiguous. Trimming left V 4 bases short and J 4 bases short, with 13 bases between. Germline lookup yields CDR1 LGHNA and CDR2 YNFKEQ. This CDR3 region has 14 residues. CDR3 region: CASSPASPPTEAFF. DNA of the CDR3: TGTGCCAGCAGCCCCGCCAGCCCCCCCACTGAAGCTTTCTTT.

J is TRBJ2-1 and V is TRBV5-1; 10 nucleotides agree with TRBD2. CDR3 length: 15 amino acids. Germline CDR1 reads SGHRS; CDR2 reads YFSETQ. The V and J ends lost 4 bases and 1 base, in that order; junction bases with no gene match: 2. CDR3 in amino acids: CASSSGRASYNEQFF. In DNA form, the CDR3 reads TGCGCCAGCAGCAGCGGGAGGGCTTCCTACAATGAGCAGTTCTTC.

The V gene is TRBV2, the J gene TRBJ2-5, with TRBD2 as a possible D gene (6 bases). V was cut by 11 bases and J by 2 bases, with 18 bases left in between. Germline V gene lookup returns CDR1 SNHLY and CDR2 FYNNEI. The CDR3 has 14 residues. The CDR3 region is CALWTGVGQETQYF. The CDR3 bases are TGTGCCTTGTGGACGGGGGTCGGGCAAGAGACCCAGTACTTC.

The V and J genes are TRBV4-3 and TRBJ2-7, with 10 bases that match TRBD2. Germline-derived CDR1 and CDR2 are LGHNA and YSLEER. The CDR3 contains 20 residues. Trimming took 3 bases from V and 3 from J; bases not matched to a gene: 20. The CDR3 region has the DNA TGCGCCAGCAGCCAGACGGTAGACCGGACTAGCGGTTACTTGATCTACGAGCAGTACTTC. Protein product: CASSQTVDRTSGYLIYEQYF.